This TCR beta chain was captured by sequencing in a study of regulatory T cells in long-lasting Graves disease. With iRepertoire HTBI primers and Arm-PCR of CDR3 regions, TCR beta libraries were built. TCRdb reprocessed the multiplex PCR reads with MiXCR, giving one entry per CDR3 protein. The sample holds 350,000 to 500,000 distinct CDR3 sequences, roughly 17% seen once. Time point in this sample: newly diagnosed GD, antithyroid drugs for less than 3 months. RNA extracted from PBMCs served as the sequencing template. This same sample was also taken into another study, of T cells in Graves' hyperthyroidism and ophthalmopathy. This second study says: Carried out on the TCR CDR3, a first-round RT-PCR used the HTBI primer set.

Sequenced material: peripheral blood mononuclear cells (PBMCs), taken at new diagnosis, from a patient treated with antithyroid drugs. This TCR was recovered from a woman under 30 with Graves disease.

The CDR3 DNA is TGCAGTGCTAGAGACCCCGGACTAGCGGGGTTTAGCACAGATACGCAGTATTTT. It encodes CSARDPGLAGFSTDTQYF. The chain has TRBV20-1 and TRBJ2-3; 12 bases fit TRBD2. The germline V gene encodes CDR1 DFQATT and CDR2 SNEGSKA (reference sequence). J lost 0 bases, V lost 0 bases, and 7 bases had no gene match. This CDR3 contains 18 residues.